The rows below give T cell receptor beta chains drawn from one sample of a study of blood T cell repertoires in COVID-19. This table comes from immunoSEQ multiplex PCR, and its TCRdb copy is limited to in-frame clones, with some not included. The sample contains more than 300,000 clones, 88% of which appear only once. The sample was peripheral blood. Receptors originate from a woman in her twenties or thirties with COVID-19, enrolled during active disease. The conserved cysteine and the conserved F or W are not part of the CDR3 here. Not all rows give a size; the values are once, few, many and, for expanded clones, a class.

>.|TRBJ1-4|TRBV6-5
ANPDRGNEKLF
>.|TRBJ1-6|TRBV5-5
ASSLVRGVNSPLH
>.|TRBJ1-6|TRBV18
ASSLNARGPDNSPLH
>.|TRBJ1-1|TRBV6-5
ASSYSGGNTEAF
>.|TRBJ1-2|TRBV9
ASSATNRGGYT
>.|TRBJ2-1|TRBV13
ASSTQGARGEQF
>.|TRBJ1-5|TRBV6-6
ASSNLPGGGNQPQH
>.|TRBJ1-2|TRBV5-8
ASSLGTRYGYT
>.|TRBJ1-5|TRBV7-2
ASSPRRNQPQH
>.|TRBJ2-1|TRBV7-6
ASSFTGGPDMNEQF
>.|TRBJ2-5|TRBV27
ATSGGQKTQY
>.|TRBJ1-5|TRBV28
ASSRTVGFQPQH
>.|TRBJ2-1|TRBV5-6
ASCRSLNYNEQF
>once|TRBJ1-2|TRBV29-1
SVEMEANYGYT
>.|TRBJ1-2|TRBV27
ASSLGTGGATNYGYT
>few|TRBJ1-2|TRBV5-1
ASSLETGSYGYT
>.|TRBJ2-7|TRBV6-2/TRBV6-3
ASSYLPGSYEQY
>.|TRBJ2-7|TRBV11-3
ASSLDRPERGFRSYEQY
>.|TRBJ2-1|TRBV19
ASSIRSGYNEQF